The 19 T cell receptor beta chains below were found in one sample sequenced in a study of blood T cell repertoires in COVID-19. Generated by immunoSEQ multiplex PCR, the TCRdb table keeps only in-frame clones and is missing some. The sample holds about 250,000 clones, roughly 88% seen once. Material for sequencing was peripheral blood. The receptors shown here come from a woman between 40 and 50 years old who had recovered from COVID-19.

The gene calls are TRBV4-3 and TRBJ2-5; 7 bases align to TRBD1. Looked up from germline, CDR1 is LGHNA and CDR2 is YSLEER. The CDR3 contains 15 residues. The J segment lost 7 bases and the V segment lost 0 bases, leaving 8 bases of the junction unmatched. The CDR3 is CASSQDLQGLVTQYF. The CDR3 coding sequence is TGCGCCAGCAGCCAAGATTTACAGGGGTTGGTGACCCAGTACTTC.

Here the CDR3 DNA reads TGTGCCAGCAGCTACGGGACAGGGGGCTACGAGCAGTACTTC. Its translation: CASSYGTGGYEQYF. The chain couples TRBV5-4 to TRBJ2-7; 11 nucleotides match TRBD1. Per the germline V gene, CDR1 is SGHNT and CDR2 is YYREEE (reference sequence). The CDR3 consists of 14 residues. V lost 3 bases, J lost 3 bases, and 2 bases stayed unmatched.

The V and J genes are TRBV30 and TRBJ1-5, with a weak D call TRBD1 (6 bases). Trimming cost V 0 bases and J 6 bases, with 9 bases left between them. Germline V CDR1 and CDR2: GTSNPN, SVGIG (reference sequence). The CDR3 runs 13 residues. The chain's CDR3 is CAWSVQGAQPQHF. CDR3 in DNA: TGTGCCTGGAGTGTACAGGGAGCTCAGCCCCAGCATTTT.

This rearrangement joins TRBV30 to TRBJ1-5; 11 bases fit TRBD1. Germline CDR1 reads GTSNPN; CDR2 reads SVGIG (reference sequence). J was trimmed by 1 base and V by 2 bases; bases with no gene match: 7. This CDR3 contains 17 residues. CDR3 loop: CAWSSRDRGSSNQPQHF. The CDR3 coding sequence is TGTGCCTGGAGTTCCCGGGACAGGGGGTCGAGCAATCAGCCCCAGCATTTT.

V and J are TRBV5-1 and TRBJ1-2; TRBD1 matches 7 bases. V trimming: 2 bases; J trimming: 4 bases; junction bases outside the gene matches: 5. The CDR3 totals 14 residues. CDR1 is SGHRS and CDR2 is YFSETQ in the germline V gene. The CDR3 nucleotides are TGCGCCAGCAGCTTACCGACAGGGACCTATGGCTACACCTTC. This sequence encodes CASSLPTGTYGYTF.

This clone occurred a few times. The chain employs TRBV7-9 and TRBJ2-7; 7 bases agree with TRBD2. Trimming took 5 bases from V and 2 from J; bases not matched to a gene: 3. The CDR3 runs 13 residues. The V gene's germline CDR1 is SEHNR and CDR2 FQNEAQ (reference sequence). The CDR3 region is CASSAGTTYEQYF. CDR3 nucleotides: TGTGCCAGCAGCGCCGGGACTACCTACGAGCAGTACTTC.

CDR3 nucleotides: TGTGCCAGCAGCGTAGATGGGACAGTGGGCGGCTACACCTTC. Translation gives CASSVDGTVGGYTF. The chain employs TRBV9 and TRBJ1-2; 7 positions agree with TRBD1. The CDR3 extends over 14 amino acids. Unmatched junction bases numbered 7, after V lost 0 bases and J lost 8 bases. Germline V gives CDR1 SGDLS, CDR2 YYNGEE.

Sample share makes this clone medium-sized. The chain has TRBV19 and TRBJ1-2, with D unresolved. Trimming took 3 bases from V and 4 from J, leaving 9 bases between them. Germline V gene lookup returns CDR1 LNHDA and CDR2 SQIVND (reference sequence). CDR3 length: 13 amino acids. CDR3 amino acids: CASSILDRYGYTF. The CDR3, as DNA: TGTGCCAGTAGTATCTTAGATCGCTATGGCTACACCTTC.

The V and J genes are TRBV5-1 and TRBJ2-7; the D gene is possibly TRBD1 (6 bases). In germline, CDR1 is SGHRS, CDR2 YFSETQ. V shed 3 bases and J shed 4 bases, with 20 bases lying between them. The CDR3 sequence is 16 residues long. This chain's CDR3 is CASSSANRDLFYEQYF. CDR3 DNA: TGCGCCAGCAGCTCGGCGAACAGGGACCTGTTTTACGAGCAGTACTTC.

This rearrangement joins TRBV6-5 to TRBJ1-2; 7 nucleotides line up with TRBD1. Germline V lookup: CDR1 MNHEY, CDR2 SVGAGI. There are 14 residues in the CDR3. Losses at the gene ends were 6 bases for V and 4 bases for J; bases not matched to a gene: 8. CDR3 nucleotides: TGTGCCAGCAGCAGGAGAGACAGGGTCTATGGCTACACCTTC. It yields the protein CASSRRDRVYGYTF.

In regard to this clone: This sample also contains other DNA sequences that code for the same CDR3. The chain recombines TRBV6-1 with TRBJ2-1; TRBD2 matches 11 bases. The J segment lost 3 bases and the V segment lost 2 bases, leaving 0 bases of the junction unmatched. The CDR3 sequence is 15 residues long. CDR1 MNHNS and CDR2 SASEGT come from the germline V gene. CDR3 residues: CASSELAGGYNEQFF. The DNA of the CDR3 is TGTGCCAGCAGTGAACTAGCGGGGGGCTACAATGAGCAGTTCTTC.

The chain recombines TRBV19 with TRBJ2-1, with 12 bases lining up with TRBD1. CDR1 is LNHDA and CDR2 is SQIVND in the germline V gene (reference sequence). J gave up 0 bases and V 2 bases, and 8 bases lay outside the gene matches. The CDR3 is made up of 19 amino acids. This CDR3 reads CASSIKGTGGQPSYNEQFF. CDR3 nucleotides: TGTGCCAGTAGTATAAAAGGGACAGGGGGCCAACCCTCCTACAATGAGCAGTTCTTC.

The chain employs TRBV9 and TRBJ1-2; possible D gene TRBD1, 6 bases. The ends were cut back, 0 bases at V and 4 bases at J, with 13 bases in the middle. This CDR3 comprises 15 residues. Germline V lookup: CDR1 SGDLS, CDR2 YYNGEE. DNA of the CDR3: TGTGCCAGCAGCGTAGGGCGGGCGGACAGCTATGGCTACACCTTC. Translating it yields CASSVGRADSYGYTF.

This chain connects TRBV9 to TRBJ1-4; TRBD1 matches at 8 bases. J lost 6 bases, V lost 3 bases, and 7 bases had no gene match. This CDR3 comprises 15 residues. The germline V gene encodes CDR1 SGDLS and CDR2 YYNGEE. The CDR3 here is CASSGTGQVYEKLFF. DNA for the CDR3: TGTGCCAGCAGCGGGACAGGGCAGGTTTATGAAAAACTGTTTTTT.

This chain connects TRBV29-1 to TRBJ2-7; 7 bases fit TRBD1. Looked up from germline, CDR1 is SQVTM and CDR2 is ANQGSEA. CDR3 length: 13 residues. V dropped 2 bases and J dropped 6; count of bases not matched to a gene: 7. Here the CDR3 reads CSVETPRQGEQYF. Here the CDR3 DNA reads TGCAGCGTTGAAACCCCCCGACAGGGCGAGCAGTACTTC.

The rearrangement uses TRBV6-1 and TRBJ1-1; D gene unclear. With 1 base removed from V and 2 bases from J, the gap between germline ends came to 8 bases. CDR1 is MNHNS and CDR2 is SASEGT in the germline V gene. This CDR3 has 14 residues. CDR3 nucleotides: TGTGCCAGCAGTGAAGGGCTTCTTAACACTGAAGCTTTCTTT. This translates into CASSEGLLNTEAFF.

The J gene is TRBJ1-3, the V gene TRBV27; D may be TRBD1 (6 bases). CDR1 is MNHEY and CDR2 is SMNVEV in the germline V gene (reference sequence). CDR3 length: 21 residues. V was cut by 6 bases and J by 1 base, with 31 bases left in between. CDR3 loop: CASSPTRWTAPRYQSGNTIYF. CDR3 DNA: TGTGCCAGCAGCCCGACCCGTTGGACAGCTCCACGATATCAGTCTGGAAACACCATATATTTT.

V gene TRBV6-4 combines with J gene TRBJ2-3; 10 positions match TRBD2. V lost 8 bases and J lost 3; bases outside the gene matches: 5. CDR1 is MRHNA and CDR2 is SNTAGT in the germline V gene. There are 14 residues in the CDR3. As DNA, the CDR3 is TGTGCCAGCGCGACGGGACTAGCGACAGATACGCAGTATTTT. It encodes CASATGLATDTQYF.

This rearrangement joins TRBV5-1 to TRBJ2-7; TRBD1 might be the D (6 bases). The CDR3 contains 15 residues. From germline, CDR1 is SGHRS and CDR2 YFSETQ. The V end lost 2 bases, the J end lost 11 bases, and 23 bases lay between the germline ends. CDR3 nucleotides: TGCGCCAGCAGCTTTGATCCGGGACACCTTTCGACCGAGTACTTC. Residues: CASSFDPGHLSTEYF.